The present entry profiles one TCR beta chain with its context. The target antigen is unknown. Assay used: immunoSEQ multiplex PCR; TCRdb lists only in-frame clones, some missing. The sample holds more than 25,000 clones, about 78% seen once. These data originate in a study of neoadjuvant nivolumab and ipilimumab in lung cancer. Study observations and caveats: Compared with tumor-adjacent uninvolved lung, resected tumors showed greater richness and clonality.

Trimming cost V 6 bases and J 8 bases, with 16 bases left between them. In germline, CDR1 is SQVTM, CDR2 ANQGSEA. CDR3 size: 12 residues. J is TRBJ1-2 and V is TRBV29-1; TRBD1 is a possible D gene (5 bases). The sample consisted of tumor tissue, taken after neoadjuvant nivolumab, alone or with ipilimumab, at or shortly before surgery. The TCR comes from an adult with non-small cell lung cancer. CDR3 nucleotide sequence: TGCAGCGTACTGAGCGGGACGATAGGCTACACCTTC. Translated, it gives CSVLSGTIGYTF.